The clone carrying this TCR beta chain was picked up one time. Sequencing was performed with immunoSEQ multiplex PCR; in TCRdb, only in-frame clones are kept and a portion is missing. The sample has over 650,000 clones; more than 75% are singletons. The V gene's germline CDR1 is SGHVS and CDR2 FQNEAQ. The CDR3 is 14 residues long. Trimming left V 0 bases short and J 5 bases short, with 10 bases between. The source of the sample is a study of shared T cell receptors in the human thymus. The same specimen was also included in a second study, on human thymus T cells. That report adds: Donors were healthy Finnish babies undergoing corrective operations for congenital heart defects. Resections from corrective heart surgery supplied the thymus tissue. Across thymic and blood repertoires, the usage of V and J genes appeared to be biased. Overlap was high between thymic repertoires from unrelated individuals, as reported in related research.

The receptor's source is a boy less than two years old with a congenital heart defect. The chain uses TRBV7-8 and TRBJ1-2, with D unclear. Source material: thymocytes. This CDR3 reads CASSLAGPIYGYTF. The CDR3, as DNA: TGTGCCAGCAGCTTAGCGGGCCCAATTTATGGCTACACCTTC.